Listed here are 14 T cell receptor beta chains from one sample, sequenced in a study of spatial heterogeneity in lung cancer (dated by TCRdb to the late 2010s). What the work shows at the level of the full study, not this receptor alone: A correlation was observed between the number of expanded intratumoral alpha and beta TCRs and the tumor nonsynonymous mutation count.

The library was made by 5' RACE. The sequencer listed for this sample is NextSeq 500. The public reads were reprocessed in TCRdb via fastp at Q25 and MiXCR, keeping in-frame beta chains. Records with the same CDR3 protein are collapsed into one entry carrying the most frequent genes and DNA. This sample has 17,000 or so distinct CDR3 sequences in its table, and roughly 6.2% of those were observed once. The ten biggest clones cover approximately 6.2% of the sample. These receptors have no identified antigens. Interpreted using the paper, the time point label stands for: sample taken at primary tumor resection. The material sequenced was lung tumor tissue, taken at surgery. These TCRs come from a male donor with early-stage non-small cell lung cancer.

This clonotype was recorded at least ten times. The chain combines TRBV5-1 with TRBJ2-5, with TRBD1 matching 8 bases. Germline values: CDR1 SGHRS, CDR2 YFSETQ. CDR3 length equals 15 residues. Trimming cost V 1 base and J 5 bases; bases outside gene matches: 7. The CDR3 sequence: CASSLRAGGEETQYF. The CDR3 DNA sequence: TGCGCCAGCAGCTTGCGGGCAGGGGGCGAGGAGACCCAGTACTTC.

There are many counts of this clonotype. The rearrangement uses TRBV7-3 and TRBJ2-2; D perhaps matches TRBD1 (6 bases). The CDR3 has 18 residues. Trimming left V 5 bases short and J 4 bases short, with 23 bases between. CDR1 and CDR2 (germline): SGHTA, FQGTGA. The CDR3 loop is CASSPGSTGGRGTGELFF. The CDR3 nucleotides read TGTGCCAGCAGCCCAGGATCGACAGGCGGTAGGGGCACCGGGGAGCTGTTTTTT.

This clonotype was found many times. The chain carries TRBV10-3 and TRBJ1-5; TRBD1 is a possible D gene (5 bases). Deletions cut 5 bases from V and 3 bases from J, with 17 bases between. The CDR3 is 16 amino acids. Germline CDR1 reads ENHRY; CDR2 reads SYGVKD. Here the CDR3 reads CAISLEGPASNQPQHF. CDR3 nucleotide sequence: TGTGCCATCAGTCTTGAGGGGCCGGCGTCCAATCAGCCCCAGCATTTT.

This clonotype has a count of ten or more. The rearrangement uses TRBV15 and TRBJ2-7; D unclear. Germline V gives CDR1 LNHNV, CDR2 YYDKDF (reference sequence). The CDR3 extends over 16 amino acids. V lost 0 bases, J lost 4 bases, and 16 bases lay in between. This chain's CDR3 is CATSRDQLAGYYEQYF. The CDR3 region has the DNA TGTGCCACCAGCAGAGATCAATTGGCAGGATATTACGAGCAGTACTTC.

This clonotype was picked up many times. The V and J genes are TRBV20-1 and TRBJ1-1, with a possible D match to TRBD1 (6 bases). There are 16 residues in the CDR3. CDR1 is DFQATT, CDR2 SNEGSKA, per germline (reference sequence). V was shortened by 0 bases and J by 0 bases, with 14 bases between the two germline ends. In DNA, the CDR3 is TGCAGTGCTAGAGATTTGACGACAGGAATGAACACTGAAGCTTTCTTT. It is translated as CSARDLTTGMNTEAFF.

This clonotype was seen ten or more times. The chain joins TRBV20-1 to TRBJ2-1; 8 bases align to TRBD1. CDR3 length: 14 residues. The germline V gene has CDR1 DFQATT and CDR2 SNEGSKA (reference sequence). V lost 3 bases and J lost 7; bases outside the gene matches: 8. The CDR3 DNA reads as TGCAGTGCTAGTGGGCAGGGGGCGGCAAATGAGCAGTTCTTC. The encoded protein is CSASGQGAANEQFF.

This clonotype was seen a few times. V and J are TRBV2 and TRBJ2-3; D may be TRBD1 or TRBD2 (5 bases each). The CDR3 sequence is 18 residues long. V was pared by 1 base and J by 0 bases, with 17 bases between. From germline, CDR1 is SNHLY and CDR2 FYNNEI. The CDR3 reads CASSEGFSGLLSTDTQYF. The DNA for the CDR3 is TGTGCCAGCAGTGAAGGTTTTTCGGGGCTGCTTAGCACAGATACGCAGTATTTT.

This clonotype was detected many times. The V gene is TRBV6-5, the J gene TRBJ1-5; perhaps TRBD1 as D (6 bases). The V gene lost 6 bases and the J gene lost 6 bases, with 12 bases spanning the gap. Germline V lookup: CDR1 MNHEY, CDR2 SVGAGI. The CDR3 contains 13 residues. CDR3 sequence (DNA): TGTGCCAGCAGCATACAGGGAAGTCAGCCCCAGCATTTT. Its translation is CASSIQGSQPQHF.

This clonotype came up many times. The gene calls are TRBV24-1 and TRBJ2-1; 7 nucleotides line up with TRBD1. V gave up 1 base and J gave up 8 bases; unmatched junction bases: 7. Germline lookup yields CDR1 KGHDR and CDR2 SFDVKD. The CDR3 spans 15 residues. The DNA of the CDR3 is TGTGCCACCAGTGATTTCAACAGGGGAATCCATGAGCAGTTCTTC. This encodes CATSDFNRGIHEQFF.

This clonotype came up a few times. The V gene is TRBV6-2 or TRBV6-3, the J gene TRBJ2-1; 8 bases map to TRBD1. Germline V gives CDR1 MNHEY, CDR2 SVGEGT. This CDR3 contains 16 residues. V gave up 2 bases and J gave up 2 bases; unmatched junction bases: 5. The CDR3 protein is CASSYPGQVPYNEQFF. The CDR3 bases are TGTGCCAGCAGTTACCCGGGACAGGTCCCCTACAATGAGCAGTTCTTC.

This clonotype is medium-sized in the sample. The chain couples TRBV29-1 to TRBJ1-2; TRBD1 matches 11 bases. Germline lookup yields CDR1 SQVTM and CDR2 ANQGSEA. There are 19 residues in the CDR3. The CDR3 DNA reads TGCAACAACCTACCCGGACAGGGGGCGTTCGCCGACGAAAACTATGGCTACACCTTC. It encodes CNNLPGQGAFADENYGYTF. Filled out from reference TRBV29-1 and TRBJ1-2, the complete variable domain reads SAVISQKPSRDICQRGTSLTIQCQVDSQVTMMFWYRQQPGQSLTLIATANQGSEATYESGFVIDKFPISRPNLTFSTLTVSNMSPEDSSIYLCNNLPGQGAFADENYGYTFGSGTRLTVV.

Ten or more counts support this clonotype. The V call is TRBV7-2, the J call TRBJ2-7; no reliable D call. The CDR3 totals 12 residues. CDR1 and CDR2 from the germline V gene are SGHTA and FQGNSA. V lost 3 bases and J lost 7, with 10 bases in between. The CDR3 DNA reads TGTGCCAGCAGCTTGGGCCTTGAGGAGCAGTACTTC. The encoded protein is CASSLGLEEQYF.

This clonotype is categorized as medium-sized. The V gene is TRBV6-5, the J gene TRBJ1-1, with D maybe TRBD1 (5 bases). Between the trimmed V and J ends, which lost 6 bases and 8 bases, there was a span of 19 bases. Germline values: CDR1 MNHEY, CDR2 SVGAGI. The length of the CDR3 is 14 residues. The CDR3 loop is CASRPSTAQMEAFF. In DNA, the CDR3 is TGTGCCAGCAGACCTTCGACAGCCCAGATGGAAGCTTTCTTT.

This clonotype was observed many times. The chain has TRBV6-6 and TRBJ1-1; 11 bases fit TRBD1. Germline V gives CDR1 MNHNY, CDR2 SVGAGI (reference sequence). The CDR3 has 14 residues. The ends lost 6 bases at V and 7 bases at J; junction bases unmatched: 7. This CDR3 reads CASSRTGGDGEAFF. As DNA, the CDR3 is TGTGCCAGCAGCCGGACAGGGGGCGATGGTGAAGCTTTCTTT.